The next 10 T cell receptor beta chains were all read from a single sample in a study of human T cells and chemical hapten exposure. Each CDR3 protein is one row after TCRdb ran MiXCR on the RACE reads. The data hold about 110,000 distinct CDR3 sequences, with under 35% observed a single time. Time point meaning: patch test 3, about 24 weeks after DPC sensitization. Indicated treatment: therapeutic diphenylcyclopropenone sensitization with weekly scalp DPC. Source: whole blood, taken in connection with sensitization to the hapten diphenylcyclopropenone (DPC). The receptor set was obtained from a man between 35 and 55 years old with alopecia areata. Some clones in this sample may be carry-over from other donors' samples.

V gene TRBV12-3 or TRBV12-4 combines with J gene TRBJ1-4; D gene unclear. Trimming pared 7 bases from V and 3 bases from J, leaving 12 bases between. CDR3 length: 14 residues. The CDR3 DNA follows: TGTGCCAGCACCCCGTCACGGGCTAATGAAAAACTGTTTTTT. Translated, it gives CASTPSRANEKLFF.

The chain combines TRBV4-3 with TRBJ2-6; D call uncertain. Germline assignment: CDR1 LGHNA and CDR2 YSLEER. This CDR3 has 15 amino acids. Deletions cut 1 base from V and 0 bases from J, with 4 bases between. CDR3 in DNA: TGCGCCAGCAGCCAAGTATTCTCTGGGGCCAACGTCCTGACTTTC. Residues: CASSQVFSGANVLTF.

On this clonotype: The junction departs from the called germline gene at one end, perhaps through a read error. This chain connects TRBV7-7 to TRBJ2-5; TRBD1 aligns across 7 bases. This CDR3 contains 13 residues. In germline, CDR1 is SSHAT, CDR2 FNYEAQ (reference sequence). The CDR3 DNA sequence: TGTGCTAGCAGCTTTACAGGGGAGGAGACCCAGTACTTC. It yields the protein CASSFTGEETQYF.

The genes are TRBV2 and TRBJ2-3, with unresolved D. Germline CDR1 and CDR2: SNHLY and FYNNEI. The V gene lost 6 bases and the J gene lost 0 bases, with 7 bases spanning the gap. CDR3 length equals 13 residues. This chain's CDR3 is CASRGGSTDTQYF. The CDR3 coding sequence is TGTGCCAGCAGGGGCGGTAGCACAGATACGCAGTATTTT.

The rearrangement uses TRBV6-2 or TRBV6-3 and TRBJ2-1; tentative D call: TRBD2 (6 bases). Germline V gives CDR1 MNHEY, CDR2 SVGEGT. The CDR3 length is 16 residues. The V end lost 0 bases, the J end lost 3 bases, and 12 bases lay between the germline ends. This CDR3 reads CASSYSSPGDYNEQFF. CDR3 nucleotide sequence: TGTGCCAGCAGTTACTCGAGCCCGGGGGACTACAATGAGCAGTTCTTC.

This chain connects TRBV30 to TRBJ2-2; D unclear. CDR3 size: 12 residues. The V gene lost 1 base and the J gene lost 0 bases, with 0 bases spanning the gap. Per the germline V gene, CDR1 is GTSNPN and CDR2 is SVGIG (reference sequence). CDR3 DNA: TGTGCCTGGAGTGCGAACACCGGGGAGCTGTTTTTT. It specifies CAWSANTGELFF.

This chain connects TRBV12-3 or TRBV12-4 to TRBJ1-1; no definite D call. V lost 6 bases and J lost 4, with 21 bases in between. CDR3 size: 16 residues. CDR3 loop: CASREGTRTRATEAFF. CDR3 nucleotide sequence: TGTGCCAGCAGAGAAGGTACCCGAACCCGGGCCACTGAAGCTTTCTTT.

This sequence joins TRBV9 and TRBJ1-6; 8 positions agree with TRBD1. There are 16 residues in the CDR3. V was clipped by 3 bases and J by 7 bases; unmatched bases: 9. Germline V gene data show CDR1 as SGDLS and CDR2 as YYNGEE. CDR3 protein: CASSARQGKANSPLHF. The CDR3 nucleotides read TGTGCCAGCAGCGCCCGACAGGGGAAGGCCAATTCACCCCTCCACTTT.

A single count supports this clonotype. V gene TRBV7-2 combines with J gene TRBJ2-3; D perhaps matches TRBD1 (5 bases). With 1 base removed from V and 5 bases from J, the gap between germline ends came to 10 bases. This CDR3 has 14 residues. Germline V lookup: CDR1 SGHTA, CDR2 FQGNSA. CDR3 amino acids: CASSLGERGDTQYF. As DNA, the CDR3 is TGTGCCAGCAGCTTAGGAGAAAGGGGAGATACGCAGTATTTT.

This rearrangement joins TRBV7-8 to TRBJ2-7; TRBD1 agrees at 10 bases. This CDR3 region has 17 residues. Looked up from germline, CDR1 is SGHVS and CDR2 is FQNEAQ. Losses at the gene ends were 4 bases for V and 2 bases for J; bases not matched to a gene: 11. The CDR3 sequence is CASSSRQGATIPYEQYV. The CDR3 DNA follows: TGTGCCAGCAGCTCAAGACAGGGGGCCACTATACCCTACGAGCAGTACGTC.